This T cell receptor (beta chain) came from a study of blood T cell repertoires in COVID-19. In the study overall: Spain, Italy and the United States supplied samples that represented acute and convalescent COVID-19.

Per the original data handling: Amplification from reference gene primers served as the basis for estimated nucleated cell counts. Measured with immunoSEQ multiplex PCR; TCRdb has only the in-frame clones, and not every one. V, J and clone size derive from that table, while D and trimming were established from the DNA sequence. This sample has 150,000 to 170,000 clones, with 83% found just once. Trimming stripped 0 bases from V and 8 bases from J, with 10 bases between. The CDR3 extends over 13 amino acids. Germline CDR1 SNHLY, CDR2 FYNNEI. Seattle's enrolled individuals joined amid active infection and were then monitored longitudinally.

The origin of this receptor is a woman in her sixties or seventies with COVID-19, enrolled during active disease. The rearrangement joins TRBV2 to TRBJ1-1, with D possibly being TRBD1 (6 bases). Sample: peripheral blood. DNA for the CDR3: TGTGCCAGCAGTGAAGCTTGGGGGACAGAAGCTTTCTTT. Translated, it gives CASSEAWGTEAFF.